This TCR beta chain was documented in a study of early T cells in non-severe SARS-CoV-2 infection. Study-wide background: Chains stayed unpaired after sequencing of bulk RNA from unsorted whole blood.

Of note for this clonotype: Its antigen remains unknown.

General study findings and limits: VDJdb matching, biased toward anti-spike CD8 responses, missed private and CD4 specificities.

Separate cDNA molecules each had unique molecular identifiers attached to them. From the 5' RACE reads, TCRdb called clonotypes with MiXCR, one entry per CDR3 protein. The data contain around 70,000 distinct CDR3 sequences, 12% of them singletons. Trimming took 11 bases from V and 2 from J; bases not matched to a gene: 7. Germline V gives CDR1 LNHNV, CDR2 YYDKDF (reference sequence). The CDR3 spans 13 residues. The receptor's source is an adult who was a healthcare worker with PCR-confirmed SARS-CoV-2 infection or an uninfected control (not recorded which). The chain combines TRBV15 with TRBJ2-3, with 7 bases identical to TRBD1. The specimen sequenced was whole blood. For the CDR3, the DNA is TGTGCCTCATCGGGACAGTCCACAGATACGCAGTATTTT. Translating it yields CASSGQSTDTQYF.